This T cell receptor beta chain was documented in a study of T cells expressing NK-cell markers. Study context: Researchers got TCR beta repertoires out of sorted CD3+CD56+NKG2C+, CD3+CD56+NKG2C- and CD3+CD56-NKG2C+ T cells.

As regards this clonotype: As yet, its antigen is unknown.

The CDR3 is 14 residues long. Germline values: CDR1 MGHDK, CDR2 SYGVNS. Study outcomes and limitations: These clonotypes, the leaders elsewhere, also led the CD3+CD56-NKG2C+ fraction in four donors. Dominant NKG2C+ clonotypes were found to form about 1.0-7.5% of CD8+ T cells in more than five donors.

TCRdb re-called the 5' RACE reads; every CDR3 protein appears as one record, without DNA. The listing records about 460,000 distinct CDR3 sequences. The receptor's source is a woman in her 50s in good health. Material: blood T cells: a sorted CD56 or NKG2C T cell subset, CD4+ or CD8+ T cells, or bulk PBMC T cells (not recorded which). This rearrangement joins TRBV25-1 to TRBJ2-7; there is no DNA to check the TCRdb D call of TRBD1. The CDR3 reads CASTGIKPPYEQYF.